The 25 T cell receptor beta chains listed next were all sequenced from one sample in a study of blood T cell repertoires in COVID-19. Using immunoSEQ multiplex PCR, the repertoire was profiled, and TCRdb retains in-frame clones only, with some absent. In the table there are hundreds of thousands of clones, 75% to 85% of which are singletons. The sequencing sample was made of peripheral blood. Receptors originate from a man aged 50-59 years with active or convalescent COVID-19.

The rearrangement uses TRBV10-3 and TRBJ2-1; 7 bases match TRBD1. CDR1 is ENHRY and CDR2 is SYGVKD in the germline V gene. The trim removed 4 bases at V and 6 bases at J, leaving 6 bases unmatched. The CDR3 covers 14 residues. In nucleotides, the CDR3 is TGTGCCATCAGTGGCGTTGACAGGGCCAATGAGCAGTTCTTC. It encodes CAISGVDRANEQFF.

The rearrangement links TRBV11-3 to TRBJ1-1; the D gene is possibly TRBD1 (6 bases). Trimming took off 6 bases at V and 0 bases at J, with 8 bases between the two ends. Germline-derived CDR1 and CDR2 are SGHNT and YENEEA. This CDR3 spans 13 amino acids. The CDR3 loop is CASRRTVNTEAFF. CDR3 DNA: TGTGCCAGCAGACGGACAGTGAACACTGAAGCTTTCTTT. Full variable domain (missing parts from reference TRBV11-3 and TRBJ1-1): EAGVVQSPRYKIIEKKQPVAFWCNPISGHNTLYWYLQNLGQGPELLIRYENEEAVDDSQLPKDRFSAERLKGVDSTLKIQPAELGDSAVYLCASRRTVNTEAFFGQGTRLTVV.

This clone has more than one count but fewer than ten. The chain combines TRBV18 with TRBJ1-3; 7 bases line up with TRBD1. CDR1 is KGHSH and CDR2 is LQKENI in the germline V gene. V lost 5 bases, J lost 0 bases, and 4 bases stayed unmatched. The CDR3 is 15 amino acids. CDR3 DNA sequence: TGTGCCAGCTCAGCCAGACAGGGCTCTGGAAACACCATATATTTT. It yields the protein CASSARQGSGNTIYF.

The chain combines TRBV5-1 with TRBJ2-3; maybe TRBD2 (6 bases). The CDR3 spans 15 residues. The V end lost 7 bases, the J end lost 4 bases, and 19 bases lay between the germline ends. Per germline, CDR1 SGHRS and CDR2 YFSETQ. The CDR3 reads CASLRVGGSSDTQYF. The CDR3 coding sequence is TGCGCCAGCTTACGAGTCGGAGGGAGCTCAGATACGCAGTATTTT.

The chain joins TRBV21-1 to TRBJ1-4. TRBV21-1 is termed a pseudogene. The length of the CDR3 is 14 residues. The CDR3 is CASRGRTTNEKLFF. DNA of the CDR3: TGTGCCAGCAGAGGACGGACTACTAATGAAAAACTGTTTTTT.

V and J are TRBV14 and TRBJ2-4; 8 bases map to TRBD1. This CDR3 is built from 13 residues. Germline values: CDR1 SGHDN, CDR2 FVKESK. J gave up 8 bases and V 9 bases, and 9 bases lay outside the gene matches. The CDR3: CARRQGRLDIQYF. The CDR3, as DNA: TGTGCCAGGCGACAGGGGAGGTTGGACATTCAGTACTTC.

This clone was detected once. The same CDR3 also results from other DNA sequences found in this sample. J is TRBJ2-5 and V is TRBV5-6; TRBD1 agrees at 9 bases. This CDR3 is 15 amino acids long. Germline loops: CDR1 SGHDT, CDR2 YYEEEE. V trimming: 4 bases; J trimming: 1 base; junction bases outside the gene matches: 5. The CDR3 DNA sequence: TGTGCCAGCAGCCTGGGACAGGGACGCCAAGAGACCCAGTACTTC. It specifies CASSLGQGRQETQYF.

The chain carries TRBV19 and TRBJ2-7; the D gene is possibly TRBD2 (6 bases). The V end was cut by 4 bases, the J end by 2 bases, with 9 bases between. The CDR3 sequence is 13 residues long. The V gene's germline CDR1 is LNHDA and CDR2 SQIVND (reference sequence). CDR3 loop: CASSRDFAYEQYF. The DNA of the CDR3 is TGTGCCAGTAGTAGGGACTTCGCCTACGAGCAGTACTTC.

CDR3 protein: CASSDLQGGDEKLFF. CDR3 DNA sequence: TGTGCCAGCAGTGACCTACAGGGAGGGGACGAAAAACTGTTTTTT. The genes are TRBV25-1 and TRBJ1-4, with D possibly matching TRBD1 (6 bases). Trimming took 3 bases from V and 8 from J, leaving 16 bases between them. Germline-derived CDR1 and CDR2 are MGHDK and SYGVNS. The CDR3 has 15 residues.

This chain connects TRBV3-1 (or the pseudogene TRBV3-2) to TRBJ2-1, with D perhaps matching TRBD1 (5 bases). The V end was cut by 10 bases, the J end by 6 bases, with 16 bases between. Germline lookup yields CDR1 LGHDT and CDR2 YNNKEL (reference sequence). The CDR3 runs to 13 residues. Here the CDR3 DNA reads TGTGCCACCGTAGCTAAGGGGCGCAATGAGCAGTTCTTC. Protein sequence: CATVAKGRNEQFF.

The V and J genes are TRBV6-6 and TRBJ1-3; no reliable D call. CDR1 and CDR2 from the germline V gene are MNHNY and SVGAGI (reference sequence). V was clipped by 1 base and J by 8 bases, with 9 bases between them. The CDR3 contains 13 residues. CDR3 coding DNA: TGTGCCAGCAGTTACTGGGAGAGGGACACCATATATTTT. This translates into CASSYWERDTIYF.

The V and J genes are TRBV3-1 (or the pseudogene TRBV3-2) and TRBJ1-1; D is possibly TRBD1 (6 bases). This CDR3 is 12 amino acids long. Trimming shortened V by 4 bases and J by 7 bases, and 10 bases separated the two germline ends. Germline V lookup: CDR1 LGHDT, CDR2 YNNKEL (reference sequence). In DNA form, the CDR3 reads TGTGCCAGCAGCCTGACAGGACTTGAAGCTTTCTTT. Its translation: CASSLTGLEAFF.

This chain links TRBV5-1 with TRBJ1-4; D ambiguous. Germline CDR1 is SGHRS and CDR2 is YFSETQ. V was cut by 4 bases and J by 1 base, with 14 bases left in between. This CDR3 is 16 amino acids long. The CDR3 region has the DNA TGCGCCAGCAGCAAGACACGCGGGATAACTAATGAAAAACTGTTTTTT. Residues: CASSKTRGITNEKLFF.

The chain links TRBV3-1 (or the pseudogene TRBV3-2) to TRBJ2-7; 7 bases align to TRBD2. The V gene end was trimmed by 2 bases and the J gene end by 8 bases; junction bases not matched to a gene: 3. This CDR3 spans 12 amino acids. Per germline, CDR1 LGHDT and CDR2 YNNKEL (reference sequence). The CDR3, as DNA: TGTGCCAGCAGCCAACTGCGGGAGCAGCAGTACTTC. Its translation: CASSQLREQQYF.

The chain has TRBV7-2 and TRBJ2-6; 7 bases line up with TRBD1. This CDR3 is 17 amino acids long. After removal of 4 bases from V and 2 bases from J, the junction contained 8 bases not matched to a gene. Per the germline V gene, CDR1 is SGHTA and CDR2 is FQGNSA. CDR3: CASSSTTGFTGANVLTF. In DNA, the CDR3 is TGTGCCAGCAGCTCTACGACAGGGTTCACTGGGGCCAACGTCCTGACTTTC.

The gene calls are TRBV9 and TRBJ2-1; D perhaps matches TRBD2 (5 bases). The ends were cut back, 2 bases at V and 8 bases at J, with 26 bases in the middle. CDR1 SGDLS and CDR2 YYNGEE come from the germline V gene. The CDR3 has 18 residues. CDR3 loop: CASSVSVSGGPIRHEQFF. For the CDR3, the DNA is TGTGCCAGCAGCGTGTCTGTATCTGGAGGTCCGATCAGACATGAGCAGTTCTTC. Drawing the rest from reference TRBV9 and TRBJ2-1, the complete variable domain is DSGVTQTPKHLITATGQRVTLRCSPRSGDLSVYWYQQSLDQGLQFLIQYYNGEERAKGNILERFSAQQFPDLHSELNLSSLELGDSALYFCASSVSVSGGPIRHEQFFGPGTRLTVL.

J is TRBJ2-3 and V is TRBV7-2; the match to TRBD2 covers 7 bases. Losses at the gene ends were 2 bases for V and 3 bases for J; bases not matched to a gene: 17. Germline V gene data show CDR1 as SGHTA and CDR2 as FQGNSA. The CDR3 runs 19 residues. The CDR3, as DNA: TGTGCCAGCAGCTTAACGAACAGCGGGGAGGGGTATAGGACAGATACGCAGTATTTT. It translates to CASSLTNSGEGYRTDTQYF.

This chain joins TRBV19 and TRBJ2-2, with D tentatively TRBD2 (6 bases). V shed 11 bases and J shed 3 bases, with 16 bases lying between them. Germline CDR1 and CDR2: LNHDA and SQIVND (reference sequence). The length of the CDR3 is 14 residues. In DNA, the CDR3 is TGTGCCTCTCGAATCGGCGGGGACACCGGGGAGCTGTTTTTT. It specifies CASRIGGDTGELFF.

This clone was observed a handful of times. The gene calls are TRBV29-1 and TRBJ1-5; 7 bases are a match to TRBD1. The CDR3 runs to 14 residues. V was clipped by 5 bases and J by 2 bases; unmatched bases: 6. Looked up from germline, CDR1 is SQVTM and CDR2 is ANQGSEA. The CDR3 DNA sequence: TGCAGCGTTAAATCCGGGACAGGCAATCAGCCCCAGCATTTT. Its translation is CSVKSGTGNQPQHF. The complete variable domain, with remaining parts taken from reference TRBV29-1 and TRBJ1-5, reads SAVISQKPSRDICQRGTSLTIQCQVDSQVTMMFWYRQQPGQSLTLIATANQGSEATYESGFVIDKFPISRPNLTFSTLTVSNMSPEDSSIYLCSVKSGTGNQPQHFGDGTRLSIL.

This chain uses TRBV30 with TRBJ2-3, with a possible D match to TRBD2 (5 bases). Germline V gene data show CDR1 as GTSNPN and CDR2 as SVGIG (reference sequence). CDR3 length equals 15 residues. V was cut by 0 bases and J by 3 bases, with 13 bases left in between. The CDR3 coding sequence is TGTGCCTGGAGTGTACGGGGAGTTCTAACAGATACGCAGTATTTT. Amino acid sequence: CAWSVRGVLTDTQYF.

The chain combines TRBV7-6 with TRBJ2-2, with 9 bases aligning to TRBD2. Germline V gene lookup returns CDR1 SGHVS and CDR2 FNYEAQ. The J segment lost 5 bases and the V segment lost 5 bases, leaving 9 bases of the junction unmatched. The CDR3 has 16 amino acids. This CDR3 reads CASSKLAGWETGELFF. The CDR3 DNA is TGTGCCAGCAGCAAACTAGCGGGTTGGGAAACCGGGGAGCTGTTTTTT.

The CDR3 nucleotides are TGTGCCAGCAGCCAAGATGGGCTTATGATGGGTGAGCAGTTCTTC. This sequence encodes CASSQDGLMMGEQFF. This sequence joins TRBV3-1 (or the pseudogene TRBV3-2) and TRBJ2-1; D gene ambiguous. The CDR3 has 15 residues. V shed 0 bases and J shed 9 bases, with 15 bases lying between them. CDR1 is LGHDT, CDR2 YNNKEL, per germline (reference sequence).

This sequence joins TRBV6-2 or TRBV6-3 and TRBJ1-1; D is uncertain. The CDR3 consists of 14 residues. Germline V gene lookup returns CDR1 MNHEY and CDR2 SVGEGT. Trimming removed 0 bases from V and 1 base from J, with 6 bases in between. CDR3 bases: TGTGCCAGCAGTTACTCGACGGGGAACACTGAAGCTTTCTTT. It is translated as CASSYSTGNTEAFF.

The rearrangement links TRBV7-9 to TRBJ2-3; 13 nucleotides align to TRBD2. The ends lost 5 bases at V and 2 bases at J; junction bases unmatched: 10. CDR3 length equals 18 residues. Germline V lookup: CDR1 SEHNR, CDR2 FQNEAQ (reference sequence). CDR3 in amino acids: CASSSAGTSGTNTDTQYF. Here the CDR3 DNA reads TGTGCCAGCAGCAGTGCAGGGACTAGCGGGACCAACACAGATACGCAGTATTTT.

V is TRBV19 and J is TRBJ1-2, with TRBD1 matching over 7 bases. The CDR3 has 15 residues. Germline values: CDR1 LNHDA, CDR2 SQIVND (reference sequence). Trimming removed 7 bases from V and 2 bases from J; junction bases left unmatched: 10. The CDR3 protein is CASTMDARGNYGYTF. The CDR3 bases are TGTGCCAGTACCATGGACGCCAGGGGGAACTATGGCTACACCTTC.